This TCR beta chain was identified in a study of CD8+CD57+ T cells in acquired aplastic anemia. Overall study context: DNA recovered from sorted CD4+ and CD8+ cells had a mean of about 3 ug.

The CDR3 consists of 15 residues. CDR1 and CDR2 (germline): SEHNR, FQNEAQ (reference sequence). V was shortened by 3 bases and J by 3 bases, with 14 bases between the two germline ends. Sequencing involved patients with CD8+CD57+ cell expansion previously shown by flow cytometry. Genomic DNA templated the TCR beta VDJ and CDR3 profiling. In TCRdb, the reads were re-called with MiXCR into one record per CDR3 protein. The table includes approximately 170,000 distinct CDR3 sequences, roughly 45% detected once. This chain connects TRBV7-9 to TRBJ1-1; weak D call: TRBD1 (5 bases). This receptor was obtained from a human donor with aplastic anemia. The material sequenced was sorted CD4+, CD8+, or CD8+CD57+ T cells (not recorded which) from PBMCs. The CDR3 DNA is TGTGCCAGCAGCTTTAGGACATACGAGGACACTGAAGCTTTCTTT. Protein sequence: CASSFRTYEDTEAFF.